The next 7 T cell receptor beta chains were all read from a single sample in a study of cytomegalovirus exposure and HLA in healthy donors. 13 Jbeta primers and 60 Vbeta primers were used for the PCR. The repertoire was sequenced with immunoSEQ multiplex PCR; TCRdb's copy has only in-frame clones and lacks some. The sample shows tens of thousands of clones, around nine tenths of them seen only once. The sample taken for sequencing was PBMCs. These receptors were collected from a young man in good health and CMV-seropositive.

This sequence joins TRBV6-1 and TRBJ2-3, with TRBD1 matching over 8 bases. V lost 5 bases to trimming and J lost 4 bases; unmatched junction nucleotides: 8. The CDR3 has 15 residues. Germline CDR1 MNHNS, CDR2 SASEGT. The CDR3 bases are TGTGCCAGCAGTAGAGACAGGGGATACCCAGATACGCAGTATTTT. Translated, it gives CASSRDRGYPDTQYF.

The chain joins TRBV5-1 to TRBJ2-3; the match to TRBD1 covers 7 bases. This CDR3 comprises 14 residues. The germline V gene has CDR1 SGHRS and CDR2 YFSETQ. V lost 4 bases and J lost 4; bases outside the gene matches: 6. CDR3 loop: CASSRSTGSDTQYF. CDR3 nucleotides: TGCGCCAGCAGCAGATCGACAGGGTCAGATACGCAGTATTTT.

The chain carries TRBV29-1 and TRBJ2-3, with D hard to call. CDR3 length: 12 amino acids. V lost 5 bases to trimming and J lost 0 bases, with 6 bases between them. CDR1 is SQVTM, CDR2 ANQGSEA, per germline. CDR3 loop: CSVQASTDTQYF. CDR3 coding DNA: TGCAGCGTTCAGGCTAGCACAGATACGCAGTATTTT.

The rearrangement links TRBV10-3 to TRBJ2-1, with 9 bases lining up with TRBD1. This CDR3 has 14 amino acids. With V trimmed by 6 bases and J by 9 bases, 9 bases remained unmatched. Germline V lookup: CDR1 ENHRY, CDR2 SYGVKD. The CDR3 spells CAISPGTGLSEQFF. In DNA form, the CDR3 reads TGTGCCATCAGCCCCGGGACAGGGTTATCTGAGCAGTTCTTC.

The chain employs TRBV2 and TRBJ2-7; 12 nucleotides align to TRBD2. Trimming cost V 5 bases and J 6 bases; bases outside gene matches: 8. The CDR3 consists of 15 residues. Germline V CDR1 and CDR2: SNHLY, FYNNEI. The CDR3 DNA follows: TGTGCCAGCAGTTCGACTAGCGGGAGAGTGGGCGAGCAGTACTTC. It specifies CASSSTSGRVGEQYF.

The chain employs TRBV4-2 and TRBJ2-2, with TRBD2 identical over 8 bases. V gave up 0 bases and J gave up 6 bases; unmatched junction bases: 3. The CDR3 consists of 15 residues. Germline V CDR1 and CDR2: LGHNA, YNFKEQ. The CDR3 nucleotides are TGTGCCAGCAGCCAAGAGCCGCGGGAGGCCGGGGAGCTGTTTTTT. Translated: CASSQEPREAGELFF.

The CDR3 region is CAWSVGTTYNEQFF. The CDR3 coding sequence is TGTGCCTGGAGTGTCGGGACAACCTACAATGAGCAGTTCTTC. This chain links TRBV30 with TRBJ2-1, with D perhaps TRBD1 (6 bases). V was trimmed by 0 bases and J by 2 bases, leaving 8 bases between them. The CDR3 has 14 amino acids. Germline values: CDR1 GTSNPN, CDR2 SVGIG (reference sequence).